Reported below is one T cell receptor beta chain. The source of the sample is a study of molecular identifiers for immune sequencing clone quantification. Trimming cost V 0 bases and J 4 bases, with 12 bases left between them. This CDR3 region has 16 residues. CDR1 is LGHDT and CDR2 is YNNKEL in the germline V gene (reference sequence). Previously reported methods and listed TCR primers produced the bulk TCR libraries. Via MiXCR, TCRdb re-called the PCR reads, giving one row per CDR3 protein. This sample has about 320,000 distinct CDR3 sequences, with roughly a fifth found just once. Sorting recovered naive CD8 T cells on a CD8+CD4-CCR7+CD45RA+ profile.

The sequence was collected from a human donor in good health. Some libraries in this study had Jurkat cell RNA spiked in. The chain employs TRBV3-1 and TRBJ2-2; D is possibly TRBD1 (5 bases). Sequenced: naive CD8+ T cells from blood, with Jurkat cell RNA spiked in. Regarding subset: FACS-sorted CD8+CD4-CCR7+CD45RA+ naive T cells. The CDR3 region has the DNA TGTGCCAGCAGCCAAGATCAGGGATTGGGCACCGGGGAGCTGTTTTTT. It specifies CASSQDQGLGTGELFF.